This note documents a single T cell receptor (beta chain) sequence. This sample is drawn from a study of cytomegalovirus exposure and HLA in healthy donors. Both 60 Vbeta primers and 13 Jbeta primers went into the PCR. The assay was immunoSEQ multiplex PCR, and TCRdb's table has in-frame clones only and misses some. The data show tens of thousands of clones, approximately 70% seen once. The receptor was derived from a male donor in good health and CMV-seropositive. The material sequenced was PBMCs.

CDR3 nucleotide sequence: TGTGCCAGCAGCTTGGTGCTAGGTCTAGCGGGCAGAGAGACCCAGTACTTC. Its translation: CASSLVLGLAGRETQYF. The V and J genes are TRBV5-4 and TRBJ2-5; 8 bases match TRBD2. Germline values: CDR1 SGHNT, CDR2 YYREEE (reference sequence). The CDR3 extends over 17 amino acids. With V trimmed by 0 bases and J by 4 bases, 11 bases remained unmatched.